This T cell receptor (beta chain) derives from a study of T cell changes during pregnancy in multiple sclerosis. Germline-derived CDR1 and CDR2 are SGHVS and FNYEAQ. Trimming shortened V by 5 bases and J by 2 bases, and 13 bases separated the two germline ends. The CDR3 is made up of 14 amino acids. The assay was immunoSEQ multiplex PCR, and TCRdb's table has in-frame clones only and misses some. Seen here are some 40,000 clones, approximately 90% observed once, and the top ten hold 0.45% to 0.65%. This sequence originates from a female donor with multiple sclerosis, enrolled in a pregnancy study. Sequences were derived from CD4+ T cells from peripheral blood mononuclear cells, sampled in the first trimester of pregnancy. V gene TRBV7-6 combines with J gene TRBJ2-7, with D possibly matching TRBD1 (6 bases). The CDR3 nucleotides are TGTGCCAGCAGCGTAACGACAGGTCCCTACGAGCAGTACTTC. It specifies CASSVTTGPYEQYF.